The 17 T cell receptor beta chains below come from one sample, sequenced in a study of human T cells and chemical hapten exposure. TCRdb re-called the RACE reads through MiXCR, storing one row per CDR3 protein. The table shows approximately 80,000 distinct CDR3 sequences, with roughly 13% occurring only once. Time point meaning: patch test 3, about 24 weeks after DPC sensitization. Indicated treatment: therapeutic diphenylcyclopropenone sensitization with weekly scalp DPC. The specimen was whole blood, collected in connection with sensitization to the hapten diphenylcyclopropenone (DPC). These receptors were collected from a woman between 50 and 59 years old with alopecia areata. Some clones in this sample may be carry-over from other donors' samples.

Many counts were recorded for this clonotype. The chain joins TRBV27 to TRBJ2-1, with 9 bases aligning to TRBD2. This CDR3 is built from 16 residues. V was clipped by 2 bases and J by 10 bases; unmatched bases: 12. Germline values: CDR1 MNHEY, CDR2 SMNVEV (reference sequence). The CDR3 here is CASSLVSSGVAGEQFF. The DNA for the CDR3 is TGTGCCAGCAGTTTAGTGTCTAGCGGGGTCGCGGGAGAGCAGTTCTTC.

This CDR3 is CSVEGDTQYF. Written as DNA, the CDR3 is TGCAGCGTTGAGGGGGATACGCAGTATTTT. The J gene is TRBJ2-3, the V gene TRBV29-1; no clear D. Trimming left V 3 bases short and J 6 bases short, with 4 bases between. Looked up from germline, CDR1 is SQVTM and CDR2 is ANQGSEA. The CDR3 contains 10 residues.

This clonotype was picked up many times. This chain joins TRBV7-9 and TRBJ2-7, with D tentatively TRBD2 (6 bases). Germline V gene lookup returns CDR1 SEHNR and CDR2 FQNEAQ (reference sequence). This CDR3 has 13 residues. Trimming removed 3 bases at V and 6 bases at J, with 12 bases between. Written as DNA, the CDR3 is TGTGCCAGCAGCTTGAGACTAGAAGCCGAGCAGTACTTC. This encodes CASSLRLEAEQYF.

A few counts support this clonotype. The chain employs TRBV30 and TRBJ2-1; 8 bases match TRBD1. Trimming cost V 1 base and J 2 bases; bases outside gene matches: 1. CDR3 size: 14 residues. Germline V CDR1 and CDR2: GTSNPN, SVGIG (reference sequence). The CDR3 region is CAWSADRAYNEQFF. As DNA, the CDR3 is TGTGCCTGGAGTGCGGACAGGGCCTACAATGAGCAGTTCTTC.

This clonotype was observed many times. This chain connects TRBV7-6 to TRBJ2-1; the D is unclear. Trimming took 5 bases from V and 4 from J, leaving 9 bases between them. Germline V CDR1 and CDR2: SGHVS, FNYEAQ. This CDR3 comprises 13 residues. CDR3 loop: CASSQTPYNEQFF. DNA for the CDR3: TGTGCCAGCAGCCAGACCCCATACAATGAGCAGTTCTTC.

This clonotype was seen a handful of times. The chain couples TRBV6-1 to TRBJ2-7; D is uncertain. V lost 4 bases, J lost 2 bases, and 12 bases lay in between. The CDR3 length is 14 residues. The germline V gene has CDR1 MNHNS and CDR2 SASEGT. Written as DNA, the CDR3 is TGTGCCAGCAGTGTCGAGCCTGTCCCCTACGAGCAGTACTTC. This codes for CASSVEPVPYEQYF.

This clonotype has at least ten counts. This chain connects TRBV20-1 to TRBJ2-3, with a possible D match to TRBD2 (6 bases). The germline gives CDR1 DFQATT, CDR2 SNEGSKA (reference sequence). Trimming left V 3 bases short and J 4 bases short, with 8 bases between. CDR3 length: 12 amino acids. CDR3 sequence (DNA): TGCAGTGCTAGCGGGAGCTCAGATACGCAGTATTTT. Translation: CSASGSSDTQYF.

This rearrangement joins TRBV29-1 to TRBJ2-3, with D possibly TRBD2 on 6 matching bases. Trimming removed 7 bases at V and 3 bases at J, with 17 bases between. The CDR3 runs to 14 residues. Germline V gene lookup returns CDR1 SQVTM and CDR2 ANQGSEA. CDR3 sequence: CSGRRTGGTDTQYF. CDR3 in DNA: TGCAGCGGGCGAAGGACCGGGGGTACAGATACGCAGTATTTT.

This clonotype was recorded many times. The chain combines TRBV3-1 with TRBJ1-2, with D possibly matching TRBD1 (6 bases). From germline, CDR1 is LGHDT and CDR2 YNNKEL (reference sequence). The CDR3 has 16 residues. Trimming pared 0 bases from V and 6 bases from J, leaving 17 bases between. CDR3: CASSQDFIGQSNGYTF. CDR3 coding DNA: TGTGCCAGCAGCCAAGATTTTATCGGACAGAGCAATGGCTACACCTTC.

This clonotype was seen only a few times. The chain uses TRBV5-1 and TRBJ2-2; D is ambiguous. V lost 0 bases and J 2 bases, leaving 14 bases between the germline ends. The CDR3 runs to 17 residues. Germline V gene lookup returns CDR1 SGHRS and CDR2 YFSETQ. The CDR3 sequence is CASSLVWWQDNTGELFF. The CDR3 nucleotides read TGCGCCAGCAGCTTGGTCTGGTGGCAGGACAACACCGGGGAGCTGTTTTTT.

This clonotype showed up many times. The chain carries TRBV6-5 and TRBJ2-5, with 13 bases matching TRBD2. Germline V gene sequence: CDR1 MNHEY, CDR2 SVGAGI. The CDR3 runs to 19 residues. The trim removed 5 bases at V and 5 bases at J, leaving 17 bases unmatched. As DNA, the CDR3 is TGTGCCAGCAGTGACAGGGGGCCTGGACTAGCGGGAGTAGGGGAGACCCAGTACTTC. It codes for CASSDRGPGLAGVGETQYF.

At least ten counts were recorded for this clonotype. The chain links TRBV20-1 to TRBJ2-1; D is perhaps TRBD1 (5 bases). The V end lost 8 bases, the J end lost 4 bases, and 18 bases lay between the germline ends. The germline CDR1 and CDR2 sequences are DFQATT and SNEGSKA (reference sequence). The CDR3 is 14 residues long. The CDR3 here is CSSKQAHFYNEQFF. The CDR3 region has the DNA TGCAGTTCGAAACAGGCGCATTTTTACAATGAGCAGTTCTTC.

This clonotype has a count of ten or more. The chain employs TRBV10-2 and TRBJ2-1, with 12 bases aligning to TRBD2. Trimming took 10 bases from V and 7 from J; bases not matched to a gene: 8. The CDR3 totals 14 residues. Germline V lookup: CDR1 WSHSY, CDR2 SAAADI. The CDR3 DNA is TGCGCCACCTACCTAGCGGGAGGGCCGAATGAGCAGTTCTTC. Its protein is CATYLAGGPNEQFF.

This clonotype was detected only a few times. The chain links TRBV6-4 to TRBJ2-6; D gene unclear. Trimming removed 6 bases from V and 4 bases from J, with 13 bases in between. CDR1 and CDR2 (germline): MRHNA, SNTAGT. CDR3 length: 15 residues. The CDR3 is CASSQSGAGANVLTF. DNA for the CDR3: TGTGCCAGCAGCCAATCAGGTGCAGGGGCCAACGTCCTGACTTTC.

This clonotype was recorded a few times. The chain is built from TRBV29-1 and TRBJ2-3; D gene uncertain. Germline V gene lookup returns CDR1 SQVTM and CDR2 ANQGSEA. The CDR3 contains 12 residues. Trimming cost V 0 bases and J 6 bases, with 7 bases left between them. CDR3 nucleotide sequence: TGCAGCGTTGAAGATATGGGGGATACGCAGTATTTT. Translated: CSVEDMGDTQYF.

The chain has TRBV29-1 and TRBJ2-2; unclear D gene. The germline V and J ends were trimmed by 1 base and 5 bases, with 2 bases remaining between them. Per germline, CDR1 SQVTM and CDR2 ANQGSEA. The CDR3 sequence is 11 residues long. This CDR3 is CSVEVTGELFF. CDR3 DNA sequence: TGCAGCGTTGAAGTAACCGGGGAGCTGTTTTTT.

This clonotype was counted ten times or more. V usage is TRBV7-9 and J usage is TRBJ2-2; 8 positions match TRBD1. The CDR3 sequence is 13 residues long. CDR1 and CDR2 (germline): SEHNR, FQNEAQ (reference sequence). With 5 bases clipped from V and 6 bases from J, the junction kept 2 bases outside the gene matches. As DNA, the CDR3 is TGTGCCAGCAGCGCCAGGGGGCCCGGGGAGCTGTTTTTT. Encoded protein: CASSARGPGELFF.